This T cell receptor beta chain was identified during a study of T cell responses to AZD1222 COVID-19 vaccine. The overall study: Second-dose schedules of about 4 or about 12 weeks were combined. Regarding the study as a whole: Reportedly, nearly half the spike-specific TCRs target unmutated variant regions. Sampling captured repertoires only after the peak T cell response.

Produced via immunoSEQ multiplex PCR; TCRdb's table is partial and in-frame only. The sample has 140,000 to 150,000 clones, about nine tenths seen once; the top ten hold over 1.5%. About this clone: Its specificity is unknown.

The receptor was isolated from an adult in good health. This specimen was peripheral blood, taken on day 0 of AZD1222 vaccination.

This chain's CDR3 is CASSLAGGYGYTF. The DNA for the CDR3 is TGTGCCAGCAGCTTAGCCGGAGGCTATGGCTACACCTTC. The V and J genes are TRBV11-2 and TRBJ1-2; D remains unclear. The germline V and J ends were trimmed by 1 base and 4 bases, with 7 bases remaining between them. The CDR3 length is 13 residues. Germline-derived CDR1 and CDR2 are SGHAT and FQNNGV.